Listed here is a single T cell receptor (beta chain). These data originate in a study of T-cell memory formation after mild COVID-19. Constant-segment primers served in 5'RACE that generated TCR alpha and TCR beta cDNA libraries bearing sample barcodes and UMIs. TCRdb recomputed calls from the 5' RACE reads with MiXCR, one row per CDR3 protein. Of under 150,000 distinct CDR3 sequences detected, roughly 20% appear once; the ten largest clones hold about two fifths. Deletions cut 4 bases from V and 2 bases from J, with 11 bases between. This CDR3 is built from 14 residues. Germline assignment: CDR1 SNHLY and CDR2 FYNNEI.

J is TRBJ2-5 and V is TRBV2, with D maybe TRBD2 (7 bases). This sequence originates from a man aged 18 to 30 who had mild COVID-19 (a few samples of this study predate the infection). Cell type and time point are not known. Sample: PBMCs or a T cell subset sorted from them (not recorded which). The CDR3 reads CASSGEGTQETQYF. DNA of the CDR3: TGTGCCAGCAGTGGGGAGGGGACACAAGAGACCCAGTACTTC.